This TCR beta chain was observed in a study of blood T cell repertoires in COVID-19. Study at large: In each case, the material was cDNA or gDNA derived from T cells, B-cell-depleted T cells, or PBMCs.

The data were produced by immunoSEQ multiplex PCR, yet TCRdb's version contains in-frame clones alone and is incomplete. The table records 100,000 or so clones, around 93% of them present only once. This clone was observed once. Germline values: CDR1 SEHNR, CDR2 FQNEAQ (reference sequence). Trimming stripped 1 base from V and 2 bases from J, with 15 bases between. The CDR3 is made up of 17 amino acids. The specimen was peripheral blood. The source of this sequence is a middle-aged man with acute or convalescent COVID-19. This chain connects TRBV7-9 to TRBJ1-5; D possibly corresponds to TRBD1 (5 bases). The chain's CDR3 is CASSLVGQGVRNQPQHF. CDR3 nucleotides: TGTGCCAGCAGCTTAGTTGGGCAAGGGGTTCGCAATCAGCCCCAGCATTTT.